The rows below give T cell receptor beta chains drawn from one sample of a study of blood T cell repertoires in COVID-19. TCRdb's table, derived via immunoSEQ multiplex PCR, lists solely in-frame clones and lacks some. This table holds around 300,000 clones, around 88% found once. The sample taken for sequencing was peripheral blood. The source is a woman in her twenties or thirties with COVID-19, enrolled during active disease. Both conserved end residues are part of each CDR3. Each record gives: D gene, clone size, J gene, V gene, CDR3 protein, CDR3 DNA. D genes are given only for firm matches. Clone size appears in some rows only: once, few, many, or a class for an expanded clone.

d_call: .; clone_size: .; j_call: TRBJ2-5; v_call: TRBV6-2/TRBV6-3; cdr3_aa: CASSYSTETQYF; cdr3_nt: TGTGCCAGCAGTTACTCGACTGAGACCCAGTACTTC
d_call: .; clone_size: .; j_call: TRBJ1-4; v_call: TRBV19; cdr3_aa: CASSIGSTKLFF; cdr3_nt: TGTGCCAGTAGTATAGGGAGTACCAAACTGTTTTTT
d_call: .; clone_size: .; j_call: TRBJ2-1; v_call: TRBV9; cdr3_aa: CASSVAGRYNEQFF; cdr3_nt: TGTGCCAGCAGCGTAGCCGGTAGATACAATGAGCAGTTCTTC
d_call: .; clone_size: .; j_call: TRBJ1-3; v_call: TRBV18; cdr3_aa: CASSLRNTIYF; cdr3_nt: TGTGCCAGCTCACTCAGGAACACCATATATTTT
d_call: .; clone_size: .; j_call: TRBJ1-1; v_call: TRBV7-5; cdr3_aa: CARSTRQSPTEAFF; cdr3_nt: TGTGCCAGAAGCACCAGACAGAGCCCCACTGAAGCTTTCTTT
d_call: TRBD1; clone_size: once; j_call: TRBJ2-2; v_call: TRBV6-1; cdr3_aa: CASSETGQGGTGELFF; cdr3_nt: TGTGCCAGCAGTGAAACAGGACAGGGCGGAACCGGGGAGCTGTTTTTT
d_call: TRBD1; clone_size: .; j_call: TRBJ1-1; v_call: TRBV5-1; cdr3_aa: CASSPRTGVSTEAFF; cdr3_nt: TGCGCCAGCAGCCCACGGACAGGGGTCTCCACTGAAGCTTTCTTT
d_call: .; clone_size: .; j_call: TRBJ2-1; v_call: TRBV9; cdr3_aa: CASSVGADNEQFF; cdr3_nt: TGTGCCAGCAGCGTAGGGGCCGACAATGAGCAGTTCTTC
d_call: .; clone_size: .; j_call: TRBJ1-1; v_call: TRBV5-1; cdr3_aa: CASSLGAAVNTEAFF; cdr3_nt: TGCGCCAGCAGCTTAGGAGCTGCGGTGAACACTGAAGCTTTCTTT
d_call: TRBD1; clone_size: .; j_call: TRBJ1-2; v_call: TRBV4-3; cdr3_aa: CASSPGQGSHGYTF; cdr3_nt: TGCGCCAGCAGCCCCGGACAGGGGTCCCATGGCTACACCTTC
d_call: .; clone_size: few; j_call: TRBJ1-4; v_call: TRBV20-1; cdr3_aa: CSASIQNNEKLFF; cdr3_nt: TGCAGTGCTAGTATACAAAATAATGAAAAACTGTTTTTT
d_call: TRBD1; clone_size: .; j_call: TRBJ1-1; v_call: TRBV10-2; cdr3_aa: CASLTGQGRSQAFF; cdr3_nt: TGCGCCAGCCTTACGGGACAGGGGAGGTCCCAAGCTTTCTTT
d_call: .; clone_size: .; j_call: TRBJ1-1; v_call: TRBV28; cdr3_aa: CASSSGGGEAFF; cdr3_nt: TGTGCCAGCAGTTCTGGCGGGGGGGAAGCTTTCTTT
d_call: TRBD1; clone_size: .; j_call: TRBJ1-1; v_call: TRBV18; cdr3_aa: CASSPPTGMNTEAFF; cdr3_nt: TGTGCCAGCTCACCACCGACAGGGATGAACACTGAAGCTTTCTTT
d_call: TRBD1; clone_size: once; j_call: TRBJ1-1; v_call: TRBV19; cdr3_aa: CATRPPAQGRYTEAFF; cdr3_nt: TGTGCCACCCGCCCCCCCGCACAGGGGAGGTACACTGAAGCTTTCTTT
d_call: .; clone_size: .; j_call: TRBJ1-2; v_call: TRBV19; cdr3_aa: CASNKGGGIPDVGGYTF; cdr3_nt: TGTGCCAGTAATAAGGGCGGGGGGATCCCCGACGTCGGTGGCTACACCTTC
d_call: TRBD1; clone_size: .; j_call: TRBJ1-5; v_call: TRBV2; cdr3_aa: CASSSGQNNQPQHF; cdr3_nt: TGTGCCAGCAGTTCGGGACAGAACAATCAGCCCCAGCATTTT
d_call: .; clone_size: once; j_call: TRBJ1-1; v_call: TRBV6-5; cdr3_aa: CASSFTKGGTEAFF; cdr3_nt: TGTGCCAGCAGTTTCACTAAAGGAGGGACTGAAGCTTTCTTT
d_call: TRBD1; clone_size: .; j_call: TRBJ2-5; v_call: TRBV2; cdr3_aa: CASSPRDRGGETQYF; cdr3_nt: TGTGCCAGCAGTCCCCGGGACAGGGGGGGAGAGACCCAGTACTTC
d_call: .; clone_size: .; j_call: TRBJ1-2; v_call: TRBV9; cdr3_aa: CASSVEGIGGYTF; cdr3_nt: TGTGCCAGCAGCGTAGAGGGGATTGGTGGCTACACCTTC
d_call: .; clone_size: .; j_call: TRBJ1-5; v_call: TRBV5-4; cdr3_aa: CASSFEGDGNQPQHF; cdr3_nt: TGTGCCAGCAGCTTCGAAGGGGATGGAAATCAGCCCCAGCATTTT
d_call: .; clone_size: .; j_call: TRBJ1-4; v_call: TRBV4-2; cdr3_aa: CASSQAGEGGEKLFF; cdr3_nt: TGTGCCAGCAGCCAAGCGGGGGAAGGAGGCGAAAAACTGTTTTTT
d_call: .; clone_size: .; j_call: TRBJ1-1; v_call: TRBV3-1/TRBV3-2; cdr3_aa: CASSSEGSPNTEAFF; cdr3_nt: TGTGCCAGCAGCAGTGAGGGATCCCCGAACACTGAAGCTTTCTTT
d_call: .; clone_size: .; j_call: TRBJ1-5; v_call: TRBV28; cdr3_aa: CASSLSGVGDQPQHF; cdr3_nt: TGTGCCAGCAGTTTATCAGGGGTTGGGGATCAGCCCCAGCATTTT
d_call: .; clone_size: .; j_call: TRBJ1-2; v_call: TRBV19; cdr3_aa: CASSPQSGALGYGYTF; cdr3_nt: TGTGCCAGTAGTCCGCAATCAGGGGCTTTGGGCTATGGCTACACCTTC
d_call: TRBD1; clone_size: .; j_call: TRBJ2-2; v_call: TRBV3-1/TRBV3-2; cdr3_aa: CASRGQGSTGELFF; cdr3_nt: TGTGCCAGCAGGGGACAGGGGAGCACCGGGGAGCTGTTTTTT
d_call: .; clone_size: .; j_call: TRBJ1-2; v_call: TRBV29-1; cdr3_aa: CSVEVRESNYGYTF; cdr3_nt: TGCAGCGTTGAGGTCAGGGAATCTAACTATGGCTACACCTTC
d_call: .; clone_size: .; j_call: TRBJ2-2; v_call: TRBV5-4; cdr3_aa: CASSRGLPLNTGELFF; cdr3_nt: TGTGCCAGCAGCCGAGGGTTACCGCTGAATACCGGGGAGCTGTTTTTT
d_call: .; clone_size: .; j_call: TRBJ1-2; v_call: TRBV5-6; cdr3_aa: CASSLGLVGYTF; cdr3_nt: TGTGCCAGCTCATTGGGGCTGGTTGGCTACACCTTC
d_call: TRBD1; clone_size: .; j_call: TRBJ2-1; v_call: TRBV2; cdr3_aa: CASSGQGVNEQFF; cdr3_nt: TGTGCCAGCAGTGGACAGGGAGTCAATGAGCAGTTCTTC
d_call: TRBD1; clone_size: .; j_call: TRBJ1-6; v_call: TRBV18; cdr3_aa: CASSPDRVGNSPLHF; cdr3_nt: TGTGCCAGCTCTCCCGACAGGGTTGGTAATTCACCCCTCCACTTT
d_call: TRBD1; clone_size: .; j_call: TRBJ1-2; v_call: TRBV12-3/TRBV12-4; cdr3_aa: CASSKGGSYGYTF; cdr3_nt: TGTGCCAGCAGTAAAGGGGGCAGCTATGGCTACACCTTC
d_call: .; clone_size: .; j_call: TRBJ1-6; v_call: TRBV2; cdr3_aa: CASSASPPGINSPLHF; cdr3_nt: TGTGCCAGCAGTGCCAGCCCGCCAGGGATCAATTCACCCCTCCACTTT
d_call: .; clone_size: .; j_call: TRBJ1-1; v_call: TRBV6-5; cdr3_aa: CASRVLLNTEAFF; cdr3_nt: TGTGCCAGCAGGGTACTTCTGAACACTGAAGCTTTCTTT
d_call: .; clone_size: .; j_call: TRBJ1-2; v_call: TRBV2; cdr3_aa: CASSKGQTFGYTF; cdr3_nt: TGTGCCAGCAGCAAAGGACAGACCTTCGGCTACACCTTC
d_call: TRBD1; clone_size: .; j_call: TRBJ1-2; v_call: TRBV4-3; cdr3_aa: CASSQDLTQGVGYTF; cdr3_nt: TGCGCCAGCAGCCAAGATCTAACGCAGGGGGTTGGCTACACCTTC
d_call: TRBD1; clone_size: .; j_call: TRBJ2-1; v_call: TRBV6-2/TRBV6-3; cdr3_aa: CASSPDRGQQFF; cdr3_nt: TGTGCCAGCAGCCCCGACAGGGGACAGCAGTTCTTC
d_call: .; clone_size: .; j_call: TRBJ1-5; v_call: TRBV6-5; cdr3_aa: CASSYSGGAGQPQHF; cdr3_nt: TGTGCCAGCAGTTACTCTGGGGGCGCAGGTCAGCCCCAGCATTTT
d_call: TRBD2; clone_size: .; j_call: TRBJ2-1; v_call: TRBV19; cdr3_aa: CASSPWTSGENEQFF; cdr3_nt: TGTGCCAGTAGTCCTTGGACTAGCGGGGAGAATGAGCAGTTCTTC
d_call: TRBD1; clone_size: .; j_call: TRBJ1-3; v_call: TRBV28; cdr3_aa: CASSLLGRGHGNTIYF; cdr3_nt: TGTGCCAGCAGTTTATTAGGCAGGGGGCATGGAAACACCATATATTTT
d_call: .; clone_size: .; j_call: TRBJ1-6; v_call: TRBV28; cdr3_aa: CASSLASSYNSPLHF; cdr3_nt: TGTGCCAGCAGTTTAGCGAGCTCCTATAATTCACCCCTCCACTTT
d_call: .; clone_size: .; j_call: TRBJ2-1; v_call: TRBV9; cdr3_aa: CASSQGMVADPMVFF; cdr3_nt: TGTGCCAGCAGCCAAGGGATGGTAGCGGACCCCATGGTGTTCTTC
d_call: .; clone_size: .; j_call: TRBJ1-6; v_call: TRBV7-2; cdr3_aa: CASSFFQFGDSPLHF; cdr3_nt: TGTGCCAGCAGCTTTTTTCAGTTTGGTGATTCACCCCTCCACTTT